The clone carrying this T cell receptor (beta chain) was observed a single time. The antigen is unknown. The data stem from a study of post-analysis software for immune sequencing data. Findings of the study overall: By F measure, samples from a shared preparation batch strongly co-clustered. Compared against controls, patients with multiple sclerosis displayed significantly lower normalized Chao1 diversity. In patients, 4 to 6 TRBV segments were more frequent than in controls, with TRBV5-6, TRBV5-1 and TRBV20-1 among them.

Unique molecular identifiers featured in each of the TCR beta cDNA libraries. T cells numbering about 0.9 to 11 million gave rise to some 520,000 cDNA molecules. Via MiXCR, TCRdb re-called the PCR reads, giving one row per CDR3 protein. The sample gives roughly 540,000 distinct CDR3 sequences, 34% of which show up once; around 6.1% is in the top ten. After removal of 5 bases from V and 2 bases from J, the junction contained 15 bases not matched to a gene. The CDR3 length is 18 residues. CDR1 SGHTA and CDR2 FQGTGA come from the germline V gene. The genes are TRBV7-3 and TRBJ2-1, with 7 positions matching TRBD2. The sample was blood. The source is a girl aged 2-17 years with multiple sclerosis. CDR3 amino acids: CASSPKPAMGGAYNEQFF. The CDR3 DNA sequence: TGTGCCAGCAGCCCAAAACCCGCAATGGGGGGGGCCTACAATGAGCAGTTCTTC.